Following are 21 T cell receptor beta chains from one sample sequenced in a study of T cell responses to AZD1222 COVID-19 vaccine. Sequencing used immunoSEQ multiplex PCR; TCRdb keeps in-frame clones, though not all of them. The sample lists tens of thousands of clones, more than 75% occurring once. The sample consisted of peripheral blood, taken on day 0 of AZD1222 vaccination. The receptor set was obtained from an adult in good health.

CDR3: CASSSGTGEPDTQYF. Written as DNA, the CDR3 is TGTGCCAGCAGTTCCGGGACAGGGGAGCCAGATACGCAGTATTTT. This chain links TRBV28 with TRBJ2-3, with TRBD1 identical over 10 bases. The CDR3 has 15 residues. V lost 4 bases, J lost 4 bases, and 5 bases stayed unmatched. Germline V CDR1 and CDR2: MDHEN, SYDVKM.

J is TRBJ2-7 and V is TRBV5-8; 10 nucleotides match TRBD2. After removal of 4 bases from V and 2 bases from J, the junction contained 6 bases not matched to a gene. The CDR3 consists of 15 residues. The germline gives CDR1 SGHTS, CDR2 YDEGEE. The CDR3: CASSDGLAETYEQYF. CDR3 DNA: TGTGCCAGCAGCGATGGACTAGCGGAAACCTACGAGCAGTACTTC.

This clone is termed medium-sized. The sample carries other DNA sequences with the same CDR3. The rearrangement links TRBV7-3 to TRBJ1-3, with TRBD1 as a possible D gene (6 bases). The CDR3 spans 16 residues. V lost 0 bases to trimming and J lost 0 bases, with 9 bases between them. Germline CDR1 SGHTA, CDR2 FQGTGA. CDR3 amino acids: CASSLTGGNSGNTIYF. DNA for the CDR3: TGTGCCAGCAGCTTAACAGGGGGTAACTCTGGAAACACCATATATTTT. Supplemented by reference TRBV7-3 and TRBJ1-3, the full variable domain reads GAGVSQTPSNKVTEKGKYVELRCDPISGHTALYWYRQSLGQGPEFLIYFQGTGAADDSGLPNDRFFAVRPEGSVSTLKIQRTERGDSAVYLCASSLTGGNSGNTIYFGEGSWLTVV.

This chain links TRBV11-3 with TRBJ2-7; 11 bases are shared with TRBD2. The V and J ends lost 5 bases and 0 bases, in that order; junction bases with no gene match: 3. Germline-derived CDR1 and CDR2 are SGHNT and YENEEA. CDR3 length: 15 amino acids. The CDR3 loop is CASSRTSGYSYEQYF. The CDR3, as DNA: TGTGCCAGCAGCCGGACTAGCGGGTACTCCTACGAGCAGTACTTC.

J is TRBJ2-2 and V is TRBV5-1; weak D call: TRBD2 (5 bases). This CDR3 comprises 16 residues. Trimming removed 3 bases at V and 0 bases at J, with 12 bases between. From germline, CDR1 is SGHRS and CDR2 YFSETQ. CDR3 amino acids: CASSWTGSPNTGELFF. Written as DNA, the CDR3 is TGCGCCAGCAGCTGGACGGGGAGTCCGAACACCGGGGAGCTGTTTTTT.

The chain uses TRBV19 and TRBJ1-4, with D perhaps matching TRBD1 (6 bases). V was cut by 4 bases and J by 7 bases, with 10 bases left in between. Germline values: CDR1 LNHDA, CDR2 SQIVND (reference sequence). The CDR3 runs to 13 residues. Here the CDR3 DNA reads TGTGCCAGTAGTAAGGGGGGAGGTGAAAAACTGTTTTTT. Translating it yields CASSKGGGEKLFF.

V usage is TRBV27 and J usage is TRBJ2-7, with 7 bases aligning to TRBD1. The CDR3 has 15 residues. From germline, CDR1 is MNHEY and CDR2 SMNVEV (reference sequence). V dropped 5 bases and J dropped 4; count of bases not matched to a gene: 11. CDR3 protein: CASSPGTVLVYEQYF. The CDR3 bases are TGTGCCAGCAGTCCGGGGACAGTTCTGGTGTACGAGCAGTACTTC.

The J gene is TRBJ2-7, the V gene TRBV11-2; D unclear. Germline V gene lookup returns CDR1 SGHAT and CDR2 FQNNGV. V was clipped by 5 bases and J by 5 bases, with 19 bases between them. CDR3 length: 15 residues. DNA of the CDR3: TGTGCCAGCAGCGCCCTCCGTCTGGGCCCCGACGAGCAGTACTTC. This translates into CASSALRLGPDEQYF.

This chain joins TRBV2 and TRBJ1-2; D remains unclear. The V gene's germline CDR1 is SNHLY and CDR2 FYNNEI. V lost 3 bases to trimming and J lost 3 bases, with 8 bases between them. The CDR3 contains 13 residues. The CDR3 loop reads CASSEDYYYGYTF. The CDR3 region has the DNA TGTGCCAGCAGTGAGGATTACTACTATGGCTACACCTTC.

V is TRBV6-2 or TRBV6-3 and J is TRBJ1-2, with D possibly being TRBD1 (5 bases). V shed 2 bases and J shed 5 bases, with 12 bases lying between them. This CDR3 contains 14 residues. CDR1 and CDR2 (germline): MNHEY, SVGEGT. The CDR3 reads CASSYPGTAYGYTF. DNA for the CDR3: TGTGCCAGCAGTTACCCAGGGACCGCGTATGGCTACACCTTC.

The chain carries TRBV11-3 and TRBJ2-2; no firm D call. From germline, CDR1 is SGHNT and CDR2 YENEEA. The CDR3 contains 14 residues. V gave up 2 bases and J gave up 4 bases, with 8 bases separating them. Here the CDR3 DNA reads TGTGCCAGCAGCTTATTAAGGCCCACCGGGGAGCTGTTTTTT. Its protein product is CASSLLRPTGELFF.

V usage is TRBV11-2 and J usage is TRBJ2-7, with D possibly TRBD2 on 6 matching bases. With 8 bases removed from V and 0 bases from J, the gap between germline ends came to 11 bases. CDR1 is SGHAT and CDR2 is FQNNGV in the germline V gene. The length of the CDR3 is 13 residues. CDR3 protein: CASGPSVSYEQYF. The CDR3 region has the DNA TGTGCCAGCGGCCCTAGCGTCTCCTACGAGCAGTACTTC.

To note about this clone: This same CDR3 is encoded by further DNA sequences in the sample. The chain recombines TRBV28 with TRBJ2-3; TRBD2 matches 10 bases. There are 16 residues in the CDR3. After removal of 2 bases from V and 2 bases from J, the junction contained 4 bases not matched to a gene. Looked up from germline, CDR1 is MDHEN and CDR2 is SYDVKM. DNA for the CDR3: TGTGCCAGCAGTTTACCCAGCGGGAGGGCCACAGATACGCAGTATTTT. Translating gives CASSLPSGRATDTQYF.

This clone showed up just once. The V call is TRBV28, the J call TRBJ2-7, with D perhaps matching TRBD1 (7 bases). This CDR3 is 14 amino acids long. CDR1 is MDHEN and CDR2 is SYDVKM in the germline V gene. The V end was cut by 2 bases, the J end by 5 bases, with 13 bases between. The chain's CDR3 is CASSLGRGDHEQYF. The CDR3 nucleotides read TGTGCCAGCAGTTTAGGCAGGGGGGACCACGAGCAGTACTTC.

This clone is classed as large. This chain connects TRBV5-1 to TRBJ2-5; 8 bases are shared with TRBD2. CDR1 SGHRS and CDR2 YFSETQ come from the germline V gene. The CDR3 is made up of 15 amino acids. V shed 5 bases, J shed 4 bases, and the junction held 10 bases outside the gene matches. The CDR3 spells CASSAWSGSLETQYF. CDR3 bases: TGCGCCAGCAGTGCGTGGAGCGGGAGTTTAGAGACCCAGTACTTC.

This clone has just a few counts. This chain uses TRBV7-9 with TRBJ2-7; D is undetermined. Germline V gene sequence: CDR1 SEHNR, CDR2 FQNEAQ (reference sequence). Trimming took 3 bases from V and 5 from J, leaving 2 bases between them. CDR3 length: 10 amino acids. The CDR3 DNA sequence: TGTGCCAGCAGCTTTGACGAGCAGTACTTC. Translating it yields CASSFDEQYF.

The count of this clone is one. This chain joins TRBV18 and TRBJ1-2; tentative D call: TRBD1 (6 bases). Trimming stripped 2 bases from V and 2 bases from J, with 9 bases between. The germline gives CDR1 KGHSH, CDR2 LQKENI. CDR3 size: 14 residues. CDR3 nucleotide sequence: TGTGCCAGCTCACCAAACAGGGAGAACTATGGCTACACCTTC. This translates into CASSPNRENYGYTF.

The rearrangement joins TRBV5-1 to TRBJ2-4; no definite D call. With 1 base removed from V and 6 bases from J, the gap between germline ends came to 11 bases. The CDR3 extends over 14 amino acids. The germline CDR1 and CDR2 sequences are SGHRS and YFSETQ. The CDR3 DNA reads TGCGCCAGCAGCTTGAACCCTGAAGTAAACATTCAGTACTTC. This sequence encodes CASSLNPEVNIQYF.

The rearrangement joins TRBV19 to TRBJ1-5; D ambiguous. The CDR3 sequence is 17 residues long. V was clipped by 0 bases and J by 0 bases, with 12 bases between them. Germline V gene sequence: CDR1 LNHDA, CDR2 SQIVND (reference sequence). The DNA for the CDR3 is TGTGCCAGTAGTATAGAGGTCCTACACTATAGCAATCAGCCCCAGCATTTT. Translated: CASSIEVLHYSNQPQHF.

The V gene is TRBV5-1, the J gene TRBJ2-1; 13 bases agree with TRBD2. Germline V gene sequence: CDR1 SGHRS, CDR2 YFSETQ. The CDR3 contains 15 residues. Trimming took 1 base from V and 6 from J; bases not matched to a gene: 1. This CDR3 reads CASSLTSGGANEQFF. As DNA, the CDR3 is TGCGCCAGCAGCTTGACTAGCGGGGGGGCCAATGAGCAGTTCTTC.

The chain couples TRBV19 to TRBJ2-5; 7 nucleotides line up with TRBD1. Germline V gene lookup returns CDR1 LNHDA and CDR2 SQIVND (reference sequence). V shed 4 bases, J shed 2 bases, and the junction held 7 bases outside the gene matches. The CDR3 length is 15 residues. The CDR3 reads CASSNGTVQQETQYF. The DNA for the CDR3 is TGTGCCAGTAGTAACGGGACAGTCCAGCAAGAGACCCAGTACTTC.